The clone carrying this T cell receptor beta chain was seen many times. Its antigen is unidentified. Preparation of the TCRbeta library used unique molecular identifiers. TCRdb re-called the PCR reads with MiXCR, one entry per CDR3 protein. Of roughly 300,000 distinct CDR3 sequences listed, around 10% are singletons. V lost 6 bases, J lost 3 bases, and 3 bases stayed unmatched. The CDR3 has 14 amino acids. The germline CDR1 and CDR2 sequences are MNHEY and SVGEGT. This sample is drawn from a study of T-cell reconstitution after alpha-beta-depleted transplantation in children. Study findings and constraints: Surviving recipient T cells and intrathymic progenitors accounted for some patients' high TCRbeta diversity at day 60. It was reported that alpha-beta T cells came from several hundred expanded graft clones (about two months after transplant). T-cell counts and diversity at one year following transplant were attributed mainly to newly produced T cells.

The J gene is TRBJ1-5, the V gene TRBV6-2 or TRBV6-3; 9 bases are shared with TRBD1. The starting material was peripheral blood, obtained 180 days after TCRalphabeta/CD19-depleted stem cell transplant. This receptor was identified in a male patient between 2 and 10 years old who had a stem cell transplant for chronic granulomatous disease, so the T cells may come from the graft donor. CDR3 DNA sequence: TGTGCCAGCAGACGACAGGGGGACAATCAGCCCCAGCATTTT. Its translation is CASRRQGDNQPQHF.